This is a list of T cell receptor beta chains from one sample in a study of blood T cell repertoires in COVID-19. The data were produced by immunoSEQ multiplex PCR, yet TCRdb's version contains in-frame clones alone and is incomplete. The sample consists of around 210,000 clones, 65% to 90% of them appearing once. Sequencing was carried out using peripheral blood. All receptors derive from a human donor in a cohort sampled during active COVID-19. Both conserved end residues are part of each CDR3. Each record gives: clone size, V gene, D gene, J gene, CDR3 DNA, CDR3 protein. A D gene is named only where the DNA matches it firmly. Clone sizes are given selectively: once, few, many, or a class where the clone is expanded.

clone_size: -; v_call: TRBV5-5; d_call: -; j_call: TRBJ2-7; cdr3_nt: TGTGCCAGCAGCCCCCCGGGAGCCTACGAGCAGTACTTC; cdr3_aa: CASSPPGAYEQYF
clone_size: -; v_call: TRBV5-4; d_call: -; j_call: TRBJ2-5; cdr3_nt: TGTGCCAGCAGCTTGGACAGGGGACTCCAAGAGACCCAGTACTTC; cdr3_aa: CASSLDRGLQETQYF
clone_size: -; v_call: TRBV27; d_call: TRBD2; j_call: TRBJ2-3; cdr3_nt: TGTGCCACCCGACACCTAGCGGGAGGGCCAGGCACAGATACGCAGTATTTT; cdr3_aa: CATRHLAGGPGTDTQYF
clone_size: -; v_call: TRBV5-4; d_call: -; j_call: TRBJ1-3; cdr3_nt: TGTGCCAGCAGCTTGCGCTCTGGAAACACCATATATTTT; cdr3_aa: CASSLRSGNTIYF
clone_size: -; v_call: TRBV11-2; d_call: TRBD1; j_call: TRBJ2-2; cdr3_nt: TGTGCCAGCCCTGCCGACAGGGGAAACACCGGGGAGCTGTTTTTT; cdr3_aa: CASPADRGNTGELFF
clone_size: -; v_call: TRBV11-2; d_call: -; j_call: TRBJ2-2; cdr3_nt: TGTGCCAGCACAGGACTAAAAACCGGGGAGCTGTTTTTT; cdr3_aa: CASTGLKTGELFF
clone_size: -; v_call: TRBV7-8; d_call: TRBD1; j_call: TRBJ2-1; cdr3_nt: TGTGCCAGCAGCCCCCTACAGGGGGGGCAGTTCTTC; cdr3_aa: CASSPLQGGQFF
clone_size: -; v_call: TRBV19; d_call: TRBD2; j_call: TRBJ2-1; cdr3_nt: TGTGCCAGTAGCGATTTCAGCCTAGCGGGAGGGCCGCTGTTCTTC; cdr3_aa: CASSDFSLAGGPLFF
clone_size: -; v_call: TRBV5-8; d_call: TRBD1; j_call: TRBJ2-7; cdr3_nt: TGTGCCAGCAGCTCCTGGGGACAGGGGGCGAACGAGCAGTACTTC; cdr3_aa: CASSSWGQGANEQYF
clone_size: -; v_call: TRBV19; d_call: -; j_call: TRBJ2-4; cdr3_nt: TGTGCCAGTAGTATAAAGACAGCCATAGGGAAAAACATTCAGTACTTC; cdr3_aa: CASSIKTAIGKNIQYF
clone_size: once; v_call: TRBV7-5; d_call: -; j_call: TRBJ2-1; cdr3_nt: TGTGTCCGTTCCCCCTCGCGGTTCTTC; cdr3_aa: CVRSPSRFF
clone_size: few; v_call: TRBV7-2; d_call: -; j_call: TRBJ2-3; cdr3_nt: TGTGCCAGCAGCCCGAGACTTGGGGCCGCAGATACGCAGTATTTT; cdr3_aa: CASSPRLGAADTQYF
clone_size: -; v_call: TRBV6-5; d_call: TRBD1; j_call: TRBJ1-2; cdr3_nt: TGTGCCAGCAGTCCAGGGACAGGCCCATATGGCTACACCTTC; cdr3_aa: CASSPGTGPYGYTF
clone_size: many; v_call: TRBV11-2; d_call: TRBD1; j_call: TRBJ1-1; cdr3_nt: TGTGCCAGCAGCTTATCAGGGGGAGACACTGAAGCTTTCTTT; cdr3_aa: CASSLSGGDTEAFF
clone_size: -; v_call: TRBV29-1; d_call: TRBD2; j_call: TRBJ2-3; cdr3_nt: TGCAGCGTTGAAGCTGGGGGGGGATACCAGCGGGAGGTCCTAGATACGCAGTATTTT; cdr3_aa: CSVEAGGGYQREVLDTQYF
clone_size: -; v_call: TRBV11-2; d_call: -; j_call: TRBJ2-1; cdr3_nt: TGTGCCAGCAGCTCCGGACAGAACAATGAGCAGTTCTTC; cdr3_aa: CASSSGQNNEQFF
clone_size: -; v_call: TRBV11-2; d_call: -; j_call: TRBJ2-5; cdr3_nt: TGTGCCAGCAGACGCGGGACTGGAGAGGAGACCCAGTACTTC; cdr3_aa: CASRRGTGEETQYF
clone_size: -; v_call: TRBV27; d_call: TRBD1; j_call: TRBJ2-7; cdr3_nt: TGTGCCAGCAGTTCAAACAGGGGGCGGCGGGAGCTCTCGGGCGAGCAGTACTTC; cdr3_aa: CASSSNRGRRELSGEQYF
clone_size: -; v_call: TRBV6-5; d_call: TRBD2; j_call: TRBJ2-1; cdr3_nt: TGTGCCAGCAGTTACGGGACTAGCGGGAACAATGAGCAGTTCTTC; cdr3_aa: CASSYGTSGNNEQFF
clone_size: -; v_call: TRBV5-1; d_call: -; j_call: TRBJ1-2; cdr3_nt: TGCGCCAGCAGCGGAATGGGACTGGTGGAAGCTAACTATGGCTACACCTTC; cdr3_aa: CASSGMGLVEANYGYTF
clone_size: -; v_call: TRBV15; d_call: TRBD1; j_call: TRBJ1-5; cdr3_nt: TGTGCCACCAGCAGAGATGGGACAGGGGTTCAGCCCCAGCATTTT; cdr3_aa: CATSRDGTGVQPQHF
clone_size: -; v_call: TRBV25-1; d_call: TRBD2; j_call: TRBJ2-2; cdr3_nt: TGTGCCAGCAGTGCGACTAGCGGAGCCTCCACCGGGGAGCTGTTTTTT; cdr3_aa: CASSATSGASTGELFF
clone_size: -; v_call: TRBV28; d_call: -; j_call: TRBJ1-5; cdr3_nt: TGTGCCAGCAGTTTATTCCGGGGCAATCAGCCCCAGCATTTT; cdr3_aa: CASSLFRGNQPQHF
clone_size: -; v_call: TRBV6-5; d_call: TRBD1; j_call: TRBJ2-1; cdr3_nt: TGTGCCAGCAGTAGGACAGGGGGAACCTACAATGAGCAGTTCTTC; cdr3_aa: CASSRTGGTYNEQFF
clone_size: -; v_call: TRBV27; d_call: -; j_call: TRBJ1-1; cdr3_nt: TGTGCCAGCAGTTTATCGCGGGTGGGAACTGAAGCTTTCTTT; cdr3_aa: CASSLSRVGTEAFF
clone_size: many; v_call: TRBV30; d_call: TRBD1; j_call: TRBJ1-2; cdr3_nt: TGTGCCTGGAGTGAGGGGACAGACAGGAGTAGCTACACCTTC; cdr3_aa: CAWSEGTDRSSYTF
clone_size: -; v_call: TRBV5-1; d_call: -; j_call: TRBJ2-5; cdr3_nt: TGCGCCAGCAGCTTGGATCACGCTAGTTCCGCTGAGACCCAGTACTTC; cdr3_aa: CASSLDHASSAETQYF
clone_size: -; v_call: TRBV5-1; d_call: TRBD1; j_call: TRBJ2-7; cdr3_nt: TGCGCCAGCAGTCAGCCCGGGACAGGGGATTACGAGCAGTACTTC; cdr3_aa: CASSQPGTGDYEQYF
clone_size: -; v_call: TRBV5-1; d_call: -; j_call: TRBJ1-6; cdr3_nt: TGCGCCAGCAGCTTGGAACAGCCTAATTCACCCCTCCACTTT; cdr3_aa: CASSLEQPNSPLHF
clone_size: -; v_call: TRBV9; d_call: TRBD2; j_call: TRBJ2-3; cdr3_nt: TGTGCCAGCAGCGCGCATACCATAGCGGGAGGAAGCACAGATACGCAGTATTTT; cdr3_aa: CASSAHTIAGGSTDTQYF
clone_size: few; v_call: TRBV6-5; d_call: TRBD1; j_call: TRBJ2-7; cdr3_nt: TGTGCCAGCAGCGCGATCCCGGGACAGGGTTCTAGTTGGTACTTC; cdr3_aa: CASSAIPGQGSSWYF
clone_size: -; v_call: TRBV5-1; d_call: -; j_call: TRBJ2-7; cdr3_nt: TGCGCCAGCAGCTTGTACAGTTCCTACGAGCAGTACTTC; cdr3_aa: CASSLYSSYEQYF
clone_size: -; v_call: TRBV9; d_call: -; j_call: TRBJ2-1; cdr3_nt: TGTGCCAGCAGCGTATTGGGGACTGGATACAATGAGCAGTTCTTC; cdr3_aa: CASSVLGTGYNEQFF
clone_size: -; v_call: TRBV3-1/TRBV3-2; d_call: TRBD1; j_call: TRBJ1-5; cdr3_nt: TGTGCCAGCAGCCAAGATGGCTACGGGACAGGGGTTCAGCCCCAGCATTTT; cdr3_aa: CASSQDGYGTGVQPQHF
clone_size: once; v_call: TRBV21-1; d_call: -; j_call: TRBJ1-2; cdr3_nt: TGTGCCAGCAGCCGCCTGTTAGCGTATGGCTACACCTTC; cdr3_aa: CASSRLLAYGYTF
clone_size: -; v_call: TRBV5-4; d_call: TRBD1; j_call: TRBJ2-7; cdr3_nt: TGTGCCAGCAGCTTGCGGCAGGGGGCATACGAGCAGTACTTC; cdr3_aa: CASSLRQGAYEQYF
clone_size: -; v_call: TRBV15; d_call: -; j_call: TRBJ1-5; cdr3_nt: TGTGCCACCAGCAGAGAAGGGGGTCAGCCCCAGCATTTT; cdr3_aa: CATSREGGQPQHF
clone_size: -; v_call: TRBV5-5; d_call: -; j_call: TRBJ2-3; cdr3_nt: TGTGCCAGCAGCAGAGGCACAGATACGCAGTATTTT; cdr3_aa: CASSRGTDTQYF
clone_size: -; v_call: TRBV20-1; d_call: TRBD1; j_call: TRBJ2-1; cdr3_nt: TGCAGTGCTAGTGGCTACCTAGGGACAGGGAAAAAGACTGCAGGGTACAATGAGCAGTTCTTC; cdr3_aa: CSASGYLGTGKKTAGYNEQFF
clone_size: -; v_call: TRBV7-9; d_call: TRBD2; j_call: TRBJ2-1; cdr3_nt: TGTGCCAGCAGCTCCATAAAGTACGGACTAGCGGAGAACAATGAGCAGTTCTTC; cdr3_aa: CASSSIKYGLAENNEQFF
clone_size: -; v_call: TRBV19; d_call: -; j_call: TRBJ2-6; cdr3_nt: TGTGCCAGTAGTACCCCCTACAGCTCTGGGGCCAACGTCCTGACTTTC; cdr3_aa: CASSTPYSSGANVLTF
clone_size: -; v_call: TRBV27; d_call: -; j_call: TRBJ2-1; cdr3_nt: TGTGCCAGCAGTTTGGGGCATGAGCAGTTCTTC; cdr3_aa: CASSLGHEQFF
clone_size: -; v_call: TRBV6-1; d_call: TRBD1; j_call: TRBJ2-7; cdr3_nt: TGTGCCAGCAGTGAAGGGACAGGGGGCCGGTACGAGCAGTACTTC; cdr3_aa: CASSEGTGGRYEQYF
clone_size: large; v_call: TRBV28; d_call: -; j_call: TRBJ1-6; cdr3_nt: TGTGCCAGCAGTTTCTGGCAGGGGACTTCACCCCTCCACTTT; cdr3_aa: CASSFWQGTSPLHF
clone_size: -; v_call: TRBV5-1; d_call: TRBD1; j_call: TRBJ1-4; cdr3_nt: TGCGCCAGCAGACCCGGGACAGTTAATGAAAAACTGTTTTTT; cdr3_aa: CASRPGTVNEKLFF
clone_size: -; v_call: TRBV7-2; d_call: TRBD2; j_call: TRBJ2-1; cdr3_nt: TGTGCCAGCAGCTTAGGGCCAGCGGGGACCTACAATGAGCAGTTCTTC; cdr3_aa: CASSLGPAGTYNEQFF
clone_size: -; v_call: TRBV28; d_call: -; j_call: TRBJ1-5; cdr3_nt: TGTGCCAGCAGTTTACCCCTCCCTAGCAATCAGCCCCAGCATTTT; cdr3_aa: CASSLPLPSNQPQHF